One and the same sample provided the 30 T cell receptor beta chains below, sequenced in a study of OX40 agonist ivuxolimab in advanced cancers. Using immunoSEQ multiplex PCR, the repertoire was profiled, and TCRdb retains in-frame clones only, with some absent. Of 76,000 or so clones listed, approximately 91% are singletons. Source: CD4+ or CD8+ T cells sorted from blood, taken in a trial of the OX40 agonist ivuxolimab. These receptors all stem from an adult with an advanced solid tumor such as melanoma, head and neck, liver or kidney cancer.

The chain uses TRBV19 and TRBJ1-1; tentatively, D is TRBD1 (6 bases). In germline, CDR1 is LNHDA, CDR2 SQIVND (reference sequence). V was cut by 10 bases and J by 4 bases, with 25 bases left in between. CDR3 length: 16 amino acids. The CDR3 region has the DNA TGTGCCACCCTCTCGGGGGGCGCGGGGCGGGTCACTGAAGCTTTCTTT. Translating it yields CATLSGGAGRVTEAFF. Full variable domain (missing parts from reference TRBV19 and TRBJ1-1): DGGITQSPKYLFRKEGQNVTLSCEQNLNHDAMYWYRQDPGQGLRLIYYSQIVNDFQKGDIAEGYSVSREKKESFPLTVTSAQKNPTAFYLCATLSGGAGRVTEAFFGQGTRLTVV.

The rearrangement joins TRBV4-1 to TRBJ2-7; 11 bases agree with TRBD1. The germline gives CDR1 MGHRA, CDR2 YSYEKL. The CDR3 has 15 amino acids. With V trimmed by 5 bases and J by 3 bases, 6 bases remained unmatched. The CDR3 bases are TGCGCCAGCAGCTACCGGGGACAGGGGGGCTACGAGCAGTACTTC. Translating gives CASSYRGQGGYEQYF.

This chain joins TRBV10-1 and TRBJ1-1, with D tentatively TRBD1 (5 bases). V gave up 0 bases and J gave up 10 bases, with 12 bases separating them. Germline CDR1 and CDR2: WNHNN and SYGVQD (reference sequence). The CDR3 is 13 amino acids. CDR3 in amino acids: CASSESGASLAFF. CDR3 nucleotide sequence: TGCGCCAGCAGTGAGTCTGGGGCCAGTCTAGCTTTCTTT.

The chain is built from TRBV10-2 and TRBJ2-5; D remains unclear. Gene TRBJ2-7 matches the end of the DNA better, so the J call may be wrong. Per the germline V gene, CDR1 is WSHSY and CDR2 is SAAADI. CDR3 length: 12 residues. CDR3 amino acids: CASSEKVTEQYF. In DNA form, the CDR3 reads TGCGCCAGCAGTGAGAAGGTAACCGAGCAGTACTTC.

This chain links TRBV6-6 with TRBJ1-1; tentatively, D is TRBD1 (5 bases). CDR1 MNHNY and CDR2 SVGAGI come from the germline V gene (reference sequence). This CDR3 is built from 14 residues. V was pared by 2 bases and J by 6 bases, with 13 bases between. The CDR3 is CASSYRRGDPEAFF. The DNA for the CDR3 is TGTGCCAGCAGTTACCGACGGGGGGACCCTGAAGCTTTCTTT.

This clone was seen only a few times. Germline is not matched at one junction end, which may reflect a read error. The rearrangement links TRBV7-9 to TRBJ1-2, with D uncertain. The CDR3 extends over 16 amino acids. Germline CDR1 and CDR2: SEHNR and FQNEAQ (reference sequence). CDR3 DNA: TGTGCCAGCAGCCTAGCCGTGGTAGACTATAACTATGGCTACACCTTC. This codes for CASSLAVVDYNYGYTF. Together with reference TRBV7-9 and TRBJ1-2, the CDR3 gives the full variable domain: DTGVSQNPRHKITKRGQNVTFRCDPISEHNRLYWYRQTLGQGPEFLTYFQNEAQLEKSRLLSDRFSAERPKGSFSTLEIQRTEQGDSAMYLCASSLAVVDYNYGYTFGSGTRLTVV.

J is TRBJ2-3 and V is TRBV7-6; D may match TRBD1 or TRBD2 (5 bases each). This CDR3 contains 15 residues. Germline values: CDR1 SGHVS, CDR2 FNYEAQ. The ends were cut back, 2 bases at V and 1 base at J, with 10 bases in the middle. The CDR3 DNA reads TGTGCCAGCAGCTTATGGGGGACGGGCACAGATACGCAGTATTTT. It is translated as CASSLWGTGTDTQYF.

The chain carries TRBV10-3 and TRBJ2-7; TRBD2 is a possible D gene (5 bases). V was shortened by 4 bases and J by 2 bases, with 12 bases between the two germline ends. The germline CDR1 and CDR2 sequences are ENHRY and SYGVKD. The CDR3 runs to 14 residues. The CDR3 protein is CAISVSASTYEQYF. In DNA form, the CDR3 reads TGTGCCATCAGTGTTAGCGCCTCTACCTACGAGCAGTACTTC.

This chain connects TRBV9 to TRBJ2-3; 7 nucleotides match TRBD1. Germline CDR1 SGDLS, CDR2 YYNGEE. The CDR3 runs to 14 residues. J was trimmed by 5 bases and V by 6 bases; bases with no gene match: 9. The CDR3 DNA is TGTGCCAGCAACTACAGGGGCGTTGAAGATACGCAGTATTTT. This codes for CASNYRGVEDTQYF.

This clone was seen a single time. The gene calls are TRBV7-9 and TRBJ1-1; D not certain. The V and J ends lost 3 bases and 5 bases respectively, with 10 bases between them. Germline CDR1 reads SEHNR; CDR2 reads FQNEAQ (reference sequence). The CDR3 loop spans 13 amino acids. CDR3 DNA sequence: TGTGCCAGCAGCTTTCGTGGCGGGACTGAAGCTTTCTTT. Its protein is CASSFRGGTEAFF.

The V call is TRBV27, the J call TRBJ2-1, with 9 bases identical to TRBD1. Germline values: CDR1 MNHEY, CDR2 SMNVEV (reference sequence). V shed 6 bases, J shed 2 bases, and the junction held 2 bases outside the gene matches. The CDR3 is 14 amino acids. The chain's CDR3 is CASRRQGAYNEQFF. Here the CDR3 DNA reads TGTGCCAGCAGGCGACAGGGGGCCTACAATGAGCAGTTCTTC.

V and J are TRBV27 and TRBJ2-2, with TRBD2 matching over 11 bases. This CDR3 spans 14 amino acids. Germline CDR1 and CDR2: MNHEY and SMNVEV (reference sequence). V trimming: 7 bases; J trimming: 6 bases; junction bases outside the gene matches: 4. CDR3 bases: TGTGCCAGCACCGGGACTAGCGGAGCCGGGGAGCTGTTTTTT. Protein product: CASTGTSGAGELFF.

CDR3 in amino acids: CASSYSPSGPYNEQFF. As DNA, the CDR3 is TGTGCCAGCAGTTACTCGCCTAGCGGGCCTTACAATGAGCAGTTCTTC. The J gene is TRBJ2-1, the V gene TRBV6-5, with TRBD2 matching 8 bases. Losses at the gene ends were 0 bases for V and 4 bases for J; bases not matched to a gene: 5. The CDR3 is 16 amino acids. Germline CDR1 MNHEY, CDR2 SVGAGI.

This clone was recorded once. For the CDR3, the DNA is TGTGCCAGCAGCTTATCCGGGAGAAGGAACGAGCAGTACTTC. It specifies CASSLSGRRNEQYF. The rearrangement uses TRBV7-9 and TRBJ2-5, with a tentative D call TRBD2 (6 bases). The J call may be faulty, since TRBJ2-7 better matches the DNA end. Germline V gene data show CDR1 as SEHNR and CDR2 as FQNEAQ (reference sequence). The CDR3 is 14 amino acids.

The V call is TRBV4-2, the J call TRBJ2-1; no clear D. This CDR3 spans 15 amino acids. Trimming cost V 1 base and J 0 bases, with 7 bases left between them. Germline lookup yields CDR1 LGHNA and CDR2 YNFKEQ. The DNA for the CDR3 is TGTGCCAGCAGCCAAGTAGGAGTCTCCTACAATGAGCAGTTCTTC. Protein product: CASSQVGVSYNEQFF.

This chain links TRBV5-1 with TRBJ1-2, with a tentative D call TRBD1 (5 bases). Trimming removed 1 base at V and 6 bases at J, with 10 bases between. Germline loops: CDR1 SGHRS, CDR2 YFSETQ. The CDR3 extends over 13 amino acids. In DNA, the CDR3 is TGCGCCAGCAGCTTGTCTCCCAGGGATGGCTACACCTTC. The encoded protein is CASSLSPRDGYTF.

This chain joins TRBV7-9 and TRBJ1-3; D is possibly TRBD1 (6 bases). The germline CDR1 and CDR2 sequences are SEHNR and FQNEAQ (reference sequence). Trimming pared 7 bases from V and 0 bases from J, leaving 13 bases between. This CDR3 is 15 amino acids long. The CDR3 nucleotides read TGTGCCAGCACCGGGGGCGACAACTCTGGAAACACCATATATTTT. This gives the protein CASTGGDNSGNTIYF.

The chain joins TRBV5-4 to TRBJ2-7, with TRBD2 matching over 9 bases. The V and J ends lost 1 base and 3 bases, in that order; junction bases with no gene match: 8. CDR3 length: 16 residues. In germline, CDR1 is SGHNT, CDR2 YYREEE (reference sequence). For the CDR3, the DNA is TGTGCCAGCAGCTTGTTTGCTAGCGGGGCACTCTACGAGCAGTACTTC. It translates to CASSLFASGALYEQYF.

The V gene is TRBV10-1, the J gene TRBJ2-3; TRBD2 is a possible D gene (6 bases). The CDR3 is made up of 14 amino acids. Germline assignment: CDR1 WNHNN and CDR2 SYGVQD (reference sequence). The V end was cut by 4 bases, the J end by 2 bases, with 10 bases between. The CDR3 reads CASSASANTDTQYF. In DNA, the CDR3 is TGCGCCAGCAGTGCTAGCGCCAACACAGATACGCAGTATTTT.

This chain joins TRBV7-9 and TRBJ2-3; possible D gene TRBD2, 5 bases. V lost 9 bases, J lost 1 base, and 14 bases lay in between. The CDR3 contains 14 residues. Germline CDR1 is SEHNR and CDR2 is FQNEAQ (reference sequence). The CDR3 region is CASRARAGTDTQYF. The CDR3 DNA follows: TGTGCCAGTAGGGCGAGGGCCGGCACAGATACGCAGTATTTT. Full variable domain (outside the CDR3, taken from reference TRBV7-9 and TRBJ2-3): DTGVSQNPRHKITKRGQNVTFRCDPISEHNRLYWYRQTLGQGPEFLTYFQNEAQLEKSRLLSDRFSAERPKGSFSTLEIQRTEQGDSAMYLCASRARAGTDTQYFGPGTRLTVL.

This sequence joins TRBV4-1 and TRBJ1-1; D is perhaps TRBD1 (5 bases). This CDR3 has 16 amino acids. Looked up from germline, CDR1 is MGHRA and CDR2 is YSYEKL. V was clipped by 2 bases and J by 1 base, with 14 bases between them. CDR3 region: CASSQLRPGANTEAFF. DNA for the CDR3: TGCGCCAGCAGCCAACTCCGTCCCGGGGCGAACACTGAAGCTTTCTTT.

Only a few counts were recorded for this clone. The chain has TRBV27 and TRBJ2-3, with D perhaps matching TRBD2 (6 bases). The length of the CDR3 is 15 residues. The V gene's germline CDR1 is MNHEY and CDR2 SMNVEV (reference sequence). Between the trimmed V and J ends, which lost 2 bases and 2 bases, there was a span of 11 bases. The CDR3: CASSLLRDFTDTQYF. The CDR3 nucleotides are TGTGCCAGCAGTTTACTCCGGGACTTCACAGATACGCAGTATTTT.

The rearrangement links TRBV5-1 to TRBJ2-7, with D perhaps TRBD1 (6 bases). From germline, CDR1 is SGHRS and CDR2 YFSETQ. The ends were cut back, 4 bases at V and 1 base at J, with 9 bases in the middle. The CDR3 is 13 residues long. CDR3 bases: TGCGCCAGCAGCCGAGGACAGTCCTACGAGCAGTACTTC. It codes for CASSRGQSYEQYF. Full variable domain (outside the CDR3, taken from reference TRBV5-1 and TRBJ2-7): KAGVTQTPRYLIKTRGQQVTLSCSPISGHRSVSWYQQTPGQGLQFLFEYFSETQRNKGNFPGRFSGRQFSNSRSEMNVSTLELGDSALYLCASSRGQSYEQYFGPGTRLTVT.

This chain connects TRBV4-1 to TRBJ2-1, with 12 bases identical to TRBD1. Germline-derived CDR1 and CDR2 are MGHRA and YSYEKL. The CDR3 contains 15 residues. V gave up 4 bases and J gave up 6 bases; unmatched junction bases: 4. This chain's CDR3 is CASSPGQGASNEQFF. The CDR3 nucleotides are TGCGCCAGCAGCCCGGGACAGGGGGCAAGCAATGAGCAGTTCTTC.

There are a few counts of this clone. J is TRBJ2-7 and V is TRBV7-9, with D uncertain. The ends were cut back, 6 bases at V and 3 bases at J, with 6 bases in the middle. Looked up from germline, CDR1 is SEHNR and CDR2 is FQNEAQ (reference sequence). This CDR3 is 11 amino acids long. CDR3 in amino acids: CASSPGYEQYF. CDR3 nucleotides: TGTGCCAGCAGTCCTGGCTACGAGCAGTACTTC.

The V call is TRBV5-1, the J call TRBJ2-3, with D perhaps TRBD1 (5 bases). CDR3 length: 15 residues. Trimming took off 6 bases at V and 2 bases at J, with 16 bases between the two ends. Germline CDR1 reads SGHRS; CDR2 reads YFSETQ. The CDR3 DNA follows: TGCGCCAGCATAGGACACAAGACGAACACAGATACGCAGTATTTT. It yields the protein CASIGHKTNTDTQYF.

J is TRBJ2-1 and V is TRBV30; weak D call: TRBD2 (6 bases). This CDR3 region has 14 residues. The germline CDR1 and CDR2 sequences are GTSNPN and SVGIG (reference sequence). Trimming pared 5 bases from V and 6 bases from J, leaving 17 bases between. CDR3 loop: CAWVGLPLINEQFF. CDR3 bases: TGTGCCTGGGTGGGACTTCCCCTTATCAATGAGCAGTTCTTC.

This chain joins TRBV7-9 and TRBJ1-1; 7 positions agree with TRBD1. Germline CDR1 is SEHNR and CDR2 is FQNEAQ (reference sequence). CDR3 size: 15 residues. Trimming at V came to 1 base and at J to 6 bases, leaving 8 bases not matched to a gene. CDR3 coding DNA: TGTGCCAGCAGCTTAGGTGTCCAGGGGGGAGCTGAAGCTTTCTTT. Its protein is CASSLGVQGGAEAFF. Full variable domain (missing parts from reference TRBV7-9 and TRBJ1-1): DTGVSQNPRHKITKRGQNVTFRCDPISEHNRLYWYRQTLGQGPEFLTYFQNEAQLEKSRLLSDRFSAERPKGSFSTLEIQRTEQGDSAMYLCASSLGVQGGAEAFFGQGTRLTVV.

The gene calls are TRBV5-1 and TRBJ1-3, with a possible D match to TRBD1 (6 bases). This CDR3 spans 14 amino acids. Germline V CDR1 and CDR2: SGHRS, YFSETQ. V was shortened by 5 bases and J by 1 base, with 10 bases between the two germline ends. The CDR3 reads CASSTGTSGNTIYF. The CDR3 nucleotides read TGCGCCAGCAGTACCGGGACATCTGGAAACACCATATATTTT.

This clone was detected once. The genes are TRBV7-2 and TRBJ2-1; 7 bases line up with TRBD2. Germline CDR1 and CDR2: SGHTA and FQGNSA. The J segment lost 10 bases and the V segment lost 3 bases, leaving 6 bases of the junction unmatched. The CDR3 runs to 13 residues. DNA for the CDR3: TGTGCCAGCAGCTTCGGGGGGTTAACGGAGCAGTTCTTC. Encoded protein: CASSFGGLTEQFF.